The TCR delta chain under discussion was sequenced for a study of Vδ1+ human thymocytes (dated by TCRdb to 2016 to 2019). Turning to the overall study: mRNA-level TRG and TRD CDR3 repertoires of highly purified Vdelta1+ thymocytes from young children were characterised as a data resource. Validation of the multiplex-based CDR3 amplicon strategy against 5'RACE-based CDR3 amplicon generation methods had been performed previously. The investigation overall reported the following: Many TRG clonotypes were found to be shared between donors (up to about 6.9x10^3), whereas TRD repertoires were found to be essentially private (max about 120 shared). Unlike the oligoclonal repertoires in peripheral blood, the thymic TRG and TRD repertoires appeared highly polyclonal, with Gaussian CDR3 length distributions. Because unexpected Vdelta2 sequences could lead to misinterpretation of bulk repertoire data, the authors recommended using highly purified populations and validating at the single-cell level. Because no clustering by age or sex was observed, donors were not stratified by these variables in the analyses. Although sort purity was high, approximately 19% of thymic TRD sequences were Vdelta2 (with a few Vdelta3), in contrast to the peripheral blood Vdelta1+ controls.

As encoded in the germline V gene, CDR1 is TSWWSYY while CDR2 is QGS. From V the trimming removes 2 bases and from J it removes 0 bases, while the gene matches leave 12 bases of the junction unaccounted for. The CDR3 starts with the cysteine, ends with the phenylalanine, and has 19 residues. Only the CDR3 DNA is retained, 57 bases long and in frame from the first base. Thymic samples were depleted of alphabeta T cells, then CD3+ TCRVdelta1+ TCRVdelta2- thymocytes were FACS-sorted. Sorted Vdelta1+ thymocyte purity ranged from roughly 96% to 99.6%. The thymic specimens were obtained from several paediatric patients, aged about 5 days to 15 months, who were having corrective cardiac surgery. Thymic tissue was dispersed, and mononuclear cells were isolated on a Histopaque-1077 density gradient. The staining antibodies were anti-TCRVdelta1 clone TS8.2, anti-TCRVdelta2 clone B6, anti-CD3 clone HIT3a and anti-TCRalphabeta clone IP26.

With regard to this clone: Its antigen has not been determined. Base qualities are not provided; no much larger clone lies one nucleotide away.

RNA was isolated using the RNeasy mini kit, and reverse transcription was performed with Superscript III. CDR3 amplicons were generated by multiplex PCR with pooled V-gene forward primers and a constant-region reverse primer carrying Illumina adaptor overhangs. After gel purification, amplicons were indexed with Nextera index primers over approximately 8 extra PCR cycles and were then purified with AMPure XP beads. The libraries were sequenced on an Illumina MiSeq using paired-end 250 bp reads, dual indexing and an approximately 20% PhiX spike-in. Processing in the source paper ran as follows. Read quality was checked with FastQC, and TRG read pairs were merged using ea-utils fastq-join. Annotation of sequences was performed with IMGT/HighV-QUEST, only productive sequences with unambiguous V-gene assignment were retained, and clonotypes were defined by identical CDR3 sequence. For downstream analysis, VDJtools 1.1.1, tcR 2.2.3, Treemap and vegan Shannon diversity in R 3.4.4 were used. Identical DNA sequences were merged into single rows after TCRdb reprocessed the public reads with CATT. TCRdb's processing, not the study's, gives the V and J calls here. Within this sample are tens of thousands of delta-chain clones, with approximately 15% of them counted one time only. Roughly 0.46% of the sample is held by the ten biggest clonotypes.

The sequence was collected from a boy under two years old who had congenital heart surgery. The specimen sequenced was Vdelta1+ gamma-delta thymocytes from the thymus. This specimen's cell subset or site label, interpreted: FACS-sorted CD3+ TCRalphabeta- TCRVdelta1+ TCRVdelta2- thymocytes. The chain is made from TRDV1 and TRDJ1, with 10 middle bases fitting TRDD3. The DNA sequence is as follows: TGTGCTCTTGGGGAATACCGCGGTTGGGGGATACCTTACACCGATAAACTCATCTTT. Protein translation: CALGEYRGWGIPYTDKLIF.